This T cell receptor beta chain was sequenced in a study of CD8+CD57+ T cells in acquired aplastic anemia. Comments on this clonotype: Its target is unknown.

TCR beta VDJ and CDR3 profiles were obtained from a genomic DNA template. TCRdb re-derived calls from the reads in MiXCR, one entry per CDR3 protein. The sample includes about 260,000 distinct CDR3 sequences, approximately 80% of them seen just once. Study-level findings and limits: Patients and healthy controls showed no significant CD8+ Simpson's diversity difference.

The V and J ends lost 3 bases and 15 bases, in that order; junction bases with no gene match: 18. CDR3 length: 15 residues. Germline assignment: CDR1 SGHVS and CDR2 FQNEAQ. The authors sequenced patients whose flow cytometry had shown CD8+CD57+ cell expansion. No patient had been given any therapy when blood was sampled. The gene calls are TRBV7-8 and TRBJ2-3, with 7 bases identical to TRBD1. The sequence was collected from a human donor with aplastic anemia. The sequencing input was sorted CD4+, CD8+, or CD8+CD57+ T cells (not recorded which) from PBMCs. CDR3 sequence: CASSFRPDGTALPYF. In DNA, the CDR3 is TGTGCCAGCAGCTTTCGTCCAGACGGGACAGCCCTGCCCTATTTT.